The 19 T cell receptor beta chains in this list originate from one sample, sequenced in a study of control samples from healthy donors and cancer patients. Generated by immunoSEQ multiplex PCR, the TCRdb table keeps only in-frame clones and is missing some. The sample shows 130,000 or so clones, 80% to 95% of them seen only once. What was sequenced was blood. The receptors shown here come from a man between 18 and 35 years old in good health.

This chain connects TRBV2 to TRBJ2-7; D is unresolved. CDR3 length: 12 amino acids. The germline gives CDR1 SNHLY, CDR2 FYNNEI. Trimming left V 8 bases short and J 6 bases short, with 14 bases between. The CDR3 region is CASGLGVREQYF. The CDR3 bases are TGTGCCAGCGGGTTGGGTGTCCGCGAGCAGTACTTC. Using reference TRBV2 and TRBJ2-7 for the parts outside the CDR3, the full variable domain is EPEVTQTPSHQVTQMGQEVILRCVPISNHLYFYWYRQILGQKVEFLVSFYNNEISEKSEIFDDQFSVERPDGSNFTLKIRSTKLEDSAMYFCASGLGVREQYFGPGTRLTVT.

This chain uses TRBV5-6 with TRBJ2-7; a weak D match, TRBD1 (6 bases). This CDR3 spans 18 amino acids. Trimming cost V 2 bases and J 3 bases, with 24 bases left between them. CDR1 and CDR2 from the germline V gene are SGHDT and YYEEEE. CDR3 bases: TGTGCCAGCAGCTTACGTTCGAGGGTTGCACAGGGTCACTACGAGCAGTACTTC. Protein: CASSLRSRVAQGHYEQYF. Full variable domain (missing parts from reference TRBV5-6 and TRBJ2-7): DAGVTQSPTHLIKTRGQQVTLRCSPKSGHDTVSWYQQALGQGPQFIFQYYEEEERQRGNFPDRFSGHQFPNYSSELNVNALLLGDSALYLCASSLRSRVAQGHYEQYFGPGTRLTVT.

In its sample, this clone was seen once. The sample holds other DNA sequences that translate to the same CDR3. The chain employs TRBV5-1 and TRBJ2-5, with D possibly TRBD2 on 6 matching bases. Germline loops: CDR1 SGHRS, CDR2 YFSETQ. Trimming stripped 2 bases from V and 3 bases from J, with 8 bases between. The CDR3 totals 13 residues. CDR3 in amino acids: CASSFGGEETQYF. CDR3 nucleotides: TGCGCCAGCAGCTTCGGGGGTGAAGAGACCCAGTACTTC.

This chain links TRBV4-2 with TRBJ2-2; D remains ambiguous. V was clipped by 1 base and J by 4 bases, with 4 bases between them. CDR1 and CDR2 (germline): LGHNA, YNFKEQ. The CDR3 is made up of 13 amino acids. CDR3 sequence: CASSQVSTGELFF. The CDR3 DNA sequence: TGTGCCAGCAGCCAAGTCAGCACCGGGGAGCTGTTTTTT.

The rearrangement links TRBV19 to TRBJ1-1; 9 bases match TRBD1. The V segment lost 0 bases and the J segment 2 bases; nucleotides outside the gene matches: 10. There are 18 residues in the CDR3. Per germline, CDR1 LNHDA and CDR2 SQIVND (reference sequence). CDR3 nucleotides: TGTGCCAGTAGTATAGATTTTGCGGACAGGGGTCCTAACACTGAAGCTTTCTTT. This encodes CASSIDFADRGPNTEAFF.

The CDR3 DNA reads as TGTGCCAGCAGTGATGAAGTCTATGGCTACACCTTC. It translates to CASSDEVYGYTF. The V and J genes are TRBV2 and TRBJ1-2; no clear D. The CDR3 is 12 residues long. Between the trimmed V and J ends, which lost 3 bases and 4 bases, there was a span of 6 bases. Germline V lookup: CDR1 SNHLY, CDR2 FYNNEI.

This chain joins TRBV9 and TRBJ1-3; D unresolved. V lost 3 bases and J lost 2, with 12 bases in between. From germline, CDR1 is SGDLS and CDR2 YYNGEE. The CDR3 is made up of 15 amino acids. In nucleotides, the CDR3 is TGTGCCAGCAGCGCCCGACCAGGAACTGGAAACACCATATATTTT. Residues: CASSARPGTGNTIYF. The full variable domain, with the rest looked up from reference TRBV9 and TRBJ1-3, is DSGVTQTPKHLITATGQRVTLRCSPRSGDLSVYWYQQSLDQGLQFLIQYYNGEERAKGNILERFSAQQFPDLHSELNLSSLELGDSALYFCASSARPGTGNTIYFGEGSWLTVV.

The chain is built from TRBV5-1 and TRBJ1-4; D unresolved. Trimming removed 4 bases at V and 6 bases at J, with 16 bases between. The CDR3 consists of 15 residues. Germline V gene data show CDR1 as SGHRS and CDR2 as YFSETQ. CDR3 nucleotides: TGCGCCAGCAGCACGGACGGCAGCTCCGATGAAAAACTGTTTTTT. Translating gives CASSTDGSSDEKLFF.

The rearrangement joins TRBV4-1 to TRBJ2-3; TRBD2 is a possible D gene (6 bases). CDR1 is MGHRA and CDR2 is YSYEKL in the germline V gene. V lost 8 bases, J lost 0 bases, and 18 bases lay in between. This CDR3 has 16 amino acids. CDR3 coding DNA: TGCGCCAGCGCCTGGGGGGTAACGTCTAGCACAGATACGCAGTATTTT. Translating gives CASAWGVTSSTDTQYF.

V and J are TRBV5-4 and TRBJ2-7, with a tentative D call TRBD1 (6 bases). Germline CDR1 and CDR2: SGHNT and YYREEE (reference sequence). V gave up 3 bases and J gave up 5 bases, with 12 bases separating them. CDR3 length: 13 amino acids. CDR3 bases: TGTGCCAGCAGCTCCGAGACAGGTCACGAGCAGTACTTC. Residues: CASSSETGHEQYF.

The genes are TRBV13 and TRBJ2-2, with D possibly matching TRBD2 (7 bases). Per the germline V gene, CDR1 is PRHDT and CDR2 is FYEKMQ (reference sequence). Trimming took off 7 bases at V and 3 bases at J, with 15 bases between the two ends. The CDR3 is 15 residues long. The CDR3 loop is CASTPGGPYTGELFF. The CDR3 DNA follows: TGTGCCAGCACCCCGGGGGGCCCCTACACCGGGGAGCTGTTTTTT.

Written as DNA, the CDR3 is TGTGCCAGCAGCTCGGCAGGGATTTTGTACGAGCAGTACTTC. This codes for CASSSAGILYEQYF. The genes are TRBV7-2 and TRBJ2-7, with a possible D match to TRBD1 (5 bases). Germline CDR1 and CDR2: SGHTA and FQGNSA. The CDR3 has 14 amino acids. Trimming took off 4 bases at V and 4 bases at J, with 14 bases between the two ends.

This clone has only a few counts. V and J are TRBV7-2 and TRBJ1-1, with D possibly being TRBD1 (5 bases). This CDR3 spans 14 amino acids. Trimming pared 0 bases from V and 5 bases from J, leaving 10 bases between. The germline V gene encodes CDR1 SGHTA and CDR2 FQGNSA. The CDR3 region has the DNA TGTGCCAGCAGCTTAGCGAGGGACGGGACTGAAGCTTTCTTT. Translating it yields CASSLARDGTEAFF.

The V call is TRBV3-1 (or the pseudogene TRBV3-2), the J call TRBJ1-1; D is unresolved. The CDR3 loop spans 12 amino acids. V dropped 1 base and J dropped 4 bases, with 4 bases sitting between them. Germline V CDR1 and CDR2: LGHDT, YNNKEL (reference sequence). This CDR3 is CASSQGTTEAFF. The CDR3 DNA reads TGTGCCAGCAGCCAAGGAACCACTGAAGCTTTCTTT.

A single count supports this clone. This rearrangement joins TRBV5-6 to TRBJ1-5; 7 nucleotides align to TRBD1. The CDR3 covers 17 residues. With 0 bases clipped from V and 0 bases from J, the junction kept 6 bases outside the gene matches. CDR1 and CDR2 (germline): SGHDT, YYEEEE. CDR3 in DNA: TGTGCCAGCAGCTTGGGACAGGGCCTAAATAGCAATCAGCCCCAGCATTTT. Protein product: CASSLGQGLNSNQPQHF.

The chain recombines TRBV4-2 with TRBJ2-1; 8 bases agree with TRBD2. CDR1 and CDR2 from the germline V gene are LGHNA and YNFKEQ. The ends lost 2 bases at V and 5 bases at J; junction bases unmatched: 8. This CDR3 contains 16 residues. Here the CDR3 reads CASSQYSGTSDNEQFF. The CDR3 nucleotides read TGTGCCAGCAGCCAATATTCCGGGACTAGTGACAATGAGCAGTTCTTC.

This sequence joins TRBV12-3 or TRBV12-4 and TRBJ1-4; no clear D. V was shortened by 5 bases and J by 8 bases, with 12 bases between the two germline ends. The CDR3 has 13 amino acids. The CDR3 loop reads CASSPRVGEKLFF. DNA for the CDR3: TGTGCCAGCAGTCCACGAGTAGGGGAAAAACTGTTTTTT.

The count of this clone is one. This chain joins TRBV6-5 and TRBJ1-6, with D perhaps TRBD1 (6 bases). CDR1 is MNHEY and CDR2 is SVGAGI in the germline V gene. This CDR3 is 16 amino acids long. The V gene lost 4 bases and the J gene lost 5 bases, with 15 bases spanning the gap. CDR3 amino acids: CASSSPGTTHNSPLHF. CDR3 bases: TGTGCCAGCAGTTCCCCCGGGACAACTCATAATTCACCCCTCCACTTT.

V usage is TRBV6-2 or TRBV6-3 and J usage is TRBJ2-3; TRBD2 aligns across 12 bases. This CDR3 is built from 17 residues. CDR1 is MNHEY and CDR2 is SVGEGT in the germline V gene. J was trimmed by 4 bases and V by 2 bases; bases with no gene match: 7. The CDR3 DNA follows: TGTGCCAGCAGTTACGGGTCTAGCGGGGGGGCTTCAGATACGCAGTATTTT. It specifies CASSYGSSGGASDTQYF.